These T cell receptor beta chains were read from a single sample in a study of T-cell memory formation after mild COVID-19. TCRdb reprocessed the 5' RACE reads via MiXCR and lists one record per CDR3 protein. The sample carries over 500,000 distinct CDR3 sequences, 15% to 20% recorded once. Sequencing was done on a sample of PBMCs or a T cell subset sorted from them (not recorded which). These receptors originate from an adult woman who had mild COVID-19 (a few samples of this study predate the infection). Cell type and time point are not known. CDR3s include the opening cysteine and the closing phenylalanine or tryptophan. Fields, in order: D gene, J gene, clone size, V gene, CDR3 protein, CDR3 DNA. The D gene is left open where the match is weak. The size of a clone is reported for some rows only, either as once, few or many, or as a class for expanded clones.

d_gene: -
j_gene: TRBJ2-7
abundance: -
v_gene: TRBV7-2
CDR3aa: CASRDSSPEQYF
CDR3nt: TGTGCCAGCAGGGACAGTTCCCCCGAGCAGTACTTC

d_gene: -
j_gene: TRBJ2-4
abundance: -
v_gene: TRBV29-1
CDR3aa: CSVLAGLAKNIQYF
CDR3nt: TGCAGCGTCTTGGCGGGACTAGCCAAAAACATTCAGTACTTC

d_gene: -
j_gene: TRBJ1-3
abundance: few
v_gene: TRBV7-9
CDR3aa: CASSSPPSSGNTIYF
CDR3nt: TGTGCCAGCAGCTCCCCCCCTAGCTCTGGAAACACCATATATTTT

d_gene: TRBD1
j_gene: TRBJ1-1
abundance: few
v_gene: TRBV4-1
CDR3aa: CASSQLNRGDTEAFF
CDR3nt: TGCGCCAGCAGCCAGCTGAACAGGGGGGACACTGAAGCTTTCTTT

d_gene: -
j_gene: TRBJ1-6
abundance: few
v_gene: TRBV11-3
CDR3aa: CASSLGSAIVPLHF
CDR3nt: TGTGCCAGCAGCTTAGGGTCTGCGATTGTCCCCCTCCACTTT

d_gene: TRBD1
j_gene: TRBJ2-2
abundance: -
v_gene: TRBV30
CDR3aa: CACPGQGYTGELFF
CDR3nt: TGTGCCTGTCCGGGACAGGGGTACACCGGGGAGCTGTTTTTT

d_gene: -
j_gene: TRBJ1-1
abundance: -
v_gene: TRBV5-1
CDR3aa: CASSLTLGGNTEAFF
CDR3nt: TGCGCCAGCAGCTTGACCCTCGGGGGGAACACTGAAGCTTTCTTT

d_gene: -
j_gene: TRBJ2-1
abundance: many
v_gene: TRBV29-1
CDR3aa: CSVEDLSGRMNEQFF
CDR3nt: TGCAGCGTTGAAGATCTGTCAGGGAGGATGAATGAGCAGTTCTTC

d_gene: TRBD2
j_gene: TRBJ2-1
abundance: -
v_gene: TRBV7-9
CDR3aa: CASILAGGPSSYNEQFF
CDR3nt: TGTGCCAGCATACTAGCGGGAGGTCCGAGCTCCTACAATGAGCAGTTCTTC

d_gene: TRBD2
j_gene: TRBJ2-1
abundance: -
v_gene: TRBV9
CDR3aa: CASSVGLAGSLDEQFF
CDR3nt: TGTGCCAGCAGCGTAGGACTAGCGGGGTCCTTGGATGAGCAGTTCTTC

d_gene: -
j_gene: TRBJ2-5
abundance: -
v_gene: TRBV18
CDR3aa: CASSPAGQPQETQYF
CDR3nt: TGTGCCAGCTCACCAGCGGGACAGCCCCAAGAGACCCAGTACTTC

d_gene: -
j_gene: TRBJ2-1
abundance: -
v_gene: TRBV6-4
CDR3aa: CASSDTEADEQFF
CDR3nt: TGTGCCAGCAGTGACACTGAGGCAGATGAGCAGTTCTTC

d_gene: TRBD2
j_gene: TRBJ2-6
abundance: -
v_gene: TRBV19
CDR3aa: CASSRASGRSGANVLTF
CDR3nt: TGTGCCAGTAGTAGGGCTAGCGGGAGGTCTGGGGCCAACGTCCTGACTTTC

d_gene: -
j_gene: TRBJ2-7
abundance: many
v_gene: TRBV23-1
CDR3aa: CASSPSRWNKYEQYF
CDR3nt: TGCGCCAGCAGTCCCTCTAGGTGGAATAAGTACGAGCAGTACTTC

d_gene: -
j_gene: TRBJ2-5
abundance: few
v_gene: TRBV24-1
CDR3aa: CATSDPDRPQETQYF
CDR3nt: TGTGCCACCAGTGATCCTGACAGGCCCCAAGAGACCCAGTACTTC